This entry describes one TCR beta chain. Its antigen remains unknown. Sequencing of DNA taken from cultured CD4+ T cells relied on the Oncomine TCR Beta short-read assay. Each CDR3 protein is one row after TCRdb ran MiXCR on the PCR reads. The table records 15,000 or so distinct CDR3 sequences, about 44% of them present only once. This sample stems from a study of vaccination and CD4 T cells after COVID-19. For the study at large: Overlapping SARS-CoV-2, HCoV-NL63, HCoV-OC43 and HCoV-229E spike peptides stimulated the cells.

V trimming: 5 bases; J trimming: 8 bases; junction bases outside the gene matches: 5. The CDR3 runs 13 residues. The germline gives CDR1 SGHKS, CDR2 YYEKEE (reference sequence). Documented treatment: roughly 10-day PBMC culture with coronavirus spike peptide pools or control peptides (ViraFEST assay). From negative nucleocapsid antibodies before and after vaccination, healthy vaccine recipients were shown to have had no prior SARS-CoV-2 infection. This sequence originates from a human donor who received a COVID-19 vaccine. The chain uses TRBV5-5 and TRBJ1-2; 11 bases fit TRBD1. The sample was CD4+ T cells from blood, cultured in vitro, taken before SARS-CoV-2 vaccination. In nucleotides, the CDR3 is TGTGCCAGCAGGGGGACAGGGGGGAGAGGCTACACCTTC. It codes for CASRGTGGRGYTF.